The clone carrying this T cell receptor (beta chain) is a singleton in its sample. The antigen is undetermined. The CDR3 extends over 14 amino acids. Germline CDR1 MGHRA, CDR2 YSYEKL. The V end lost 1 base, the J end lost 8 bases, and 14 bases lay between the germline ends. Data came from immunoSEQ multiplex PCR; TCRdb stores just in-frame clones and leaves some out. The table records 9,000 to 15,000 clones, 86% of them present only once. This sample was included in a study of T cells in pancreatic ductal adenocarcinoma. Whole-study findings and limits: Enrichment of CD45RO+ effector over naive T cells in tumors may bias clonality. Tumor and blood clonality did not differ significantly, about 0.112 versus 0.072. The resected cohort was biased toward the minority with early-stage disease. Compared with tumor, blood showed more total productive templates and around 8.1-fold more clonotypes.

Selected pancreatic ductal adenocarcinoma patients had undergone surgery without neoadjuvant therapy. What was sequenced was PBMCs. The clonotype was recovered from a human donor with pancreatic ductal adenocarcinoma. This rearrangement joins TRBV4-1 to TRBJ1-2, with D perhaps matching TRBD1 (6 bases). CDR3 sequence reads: CASSQGAQGWGYTF. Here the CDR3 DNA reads TGCGCCAGCAGCCAAGGAGCACAGGGCTGGGGCTACACCTTC.